This is a list of T cell receptor beta chains from one sample in a study of blood T cell repertoires in COVID-19. Here immunoSEQ multiplex PCR was the method, and the copy in TCRdb shows in-frame clones only, minus some. The sample has about 190,000 clones; about four fifths are singletons. Input material: peripheral blood. The receptors come from a man aged 50 to 60 with active or convalescent COVID-19. CDR3s include the opening cysteine and the closing phenylalanine or tryptophan. Each record gives: V gene, J gene, D gene, clone size, CDR3 protein, CDR3 DNA. D genes are given only for firm matches. Where a row states a size, it is once, few, many or the class of an expanded clone; other rows omit it.

V gene: TRBV7-8
J gene: TRBJ1-1
D gene: TRBD1
clone size: -
CDR3 protein: CASSRDRVAAEAFF
CDR3 DNA: TGTGCCAGCAGCCGAGACAGGGTAGCCGCTGAAGCTTTCTTT

V gene: TRBV6-5
J gene: TRBJ1-3
D gene: -
clone size: -
CDR3 protein: CASKKDSAGNTIYF
CDR3 DNA: TGTGCCAGCAAAAAAGACAGTGCTGGAAACACCATATATTTT

V gene: TRBV28
J gene: TRBJ2-7
D gene: TRBD1
clone size: -
CDR3 protein: CASSRQGVDPGEQYF
CDR3 DNA: TGTGCCAGCAGTCGACAGGGAGTGGATCCGGGGGAGCAGTACTTC

V gene: TRBV6-1
J gene: TRBJ2-6
D gene: -
clone size: -
CDR3 protein: CASSGRTVYSGANVLTF
CDR3 DNA: TGTGCCAGCAGTGGGAGGACAGTATACTCTGGGGCCAACGTCCTGACTTTC

V gene: TRBV19
J gene: TRBJ2-4
D gene: -
clone size: -
CDR3 protein: CASSQLHRVYFNIQYF
CDR3 DNA: TGTGCCAGTAGCCAACTCCACAGGGTATATTTTAACATTCAGTACTTC

V gene: TRBV5-1
J gene: TRBJ2-7
D gene: -
clone size: -
CDR3 protein: CASSLVGGKDEQYF
CDR3 DNA: TGCGCCAGCAGCTTGGTGGGGGGTAAGGACGAGCAGTACTTC

V gene: TRBV28
J gene: TRBJ1-4
D gene: -
clone size: -
CDR3 protein: CASSFSQGITREKLFF
CDR3 DNA: TGTGCCAGCAGTTTCTCACAGGGCATTACACGGGAAAAACTGTTTTTT

V gene: TRBV6-2/TRBV6-3
J gene: TRBJ1-2
D gene: TRBD1
clone size: few
CDR3 protein: CASSRDSYGYTF
CDR3 DNA: TGTGCCAGCAGCCGGGACAGCTATGGCTACACCTTC

V gene: TRBV5-1
J gene: TRBJ2-7
D gene: -
clone size: -
CDR3 protein: CASSQGPSYEQYF
CDR3 DNA: TGCGCCAGCAGCCAGGGCCCTTCCTACGAGCAGTACTTC

V gene: TRBV24-1
J gene: TRBJ1-1
D gene: -
clone size: few
CDR3 protein: CATSVGGVNTEAFF
CDR3 DNA: TGTGCCACCAGTGTCGGGGGGGTGAACACTGAAGCTTTCTTT

V gene: TRBV7-2
J gene: TRBJ2-7
D gene: -
clone size: -
CDR3 protein: CASSLGAVLYEQYF
CDR3 DNA: TGTGCCAGCAGCTTGGGGGCAGTCTTATACGAGCAGTACTTC

V gene: TRBV6-2/TRBV6-3
J gene: TRBJ1-4
D gene: TRBD1
clone size: once
CDR3 protein: CASSSPGQGHEKLFF
CDR3 DNA: TGTGCCAGCAGCTCGCCGGGACAGGGGCACGAAAAACTGTTTTTT

V gene: TRBV5-1
J gene: TRBJ1-4
D gene: -
clone size: -
CDR3 protein: CASSLVTATNEKLFF
CDR3 DNA: TGCGCCAGCAGCTTGGTGACAGCAACTAATGAAAAACTGTTTTTT

V gene: TRBV30
J gene: TRBJ1-5
D gene: -
clone size: -
CDR3 protein: CAWRDSQGPQHF
CDR3 DNA: TGTGCCTGGAGGGACAGTCAAGGGCCCCAGCATTTT

V gene: TRBV4-1
J gene: TRBJ2-1
D gene: TRBD1
clone size: once
CDR3 protein: CASSTGTGAYNEQFF
CDR3 DNA: TGCGCCAGCAGCACCGGGACAGGGGCCTACAATGAGCAGTTCTTC

V gene: TRBV27
J gene: TRBJ1-1
D gene: TRBD1
clone size: -
CDR3 protein: CASSFAGGNTEAFF
CDR3 DNA: TGTGCCAGCAGTTTCGCAGGGGGGAACACTGAAGCTTTCTTT

V gene: TRBV14
J gene: TRBJ2-5
D gene: TRBD2
clone size: -
CDR3 protein: CASSYWTSGIQETQYF
CDR3 DNA: TGTGCCAGCAGCTACTGGACTAGCGGGATCCAAGAGACCCAGTACTTC

V gene: TRBV19
J gene: TRBJ1-3
D gene: -
clone size: -
CDR3 protein: CASSRGGRTGFFGNTIYF
CDR3 DNA: TGTGCCAGTAGCCGCGGGGGCCGAACAGGGTTCTTTGGAAACACCATATATTTT

V gene: TRBV6-1
J gene: TRBJ1-4
D gene: TRBD1
clone size: -
CDR3 protein: CASSEYVRDSNEKLFF
CDR3 DNA: TGTGCCAGCAGTGAATACGTCCGGGACAGTAATGAAAAACTGTTTTTT

V gene: TRBV7-3
J gene: TRBJ2-1
D gene: -
clone size: -
CDR3 protein: CASSPGGSYNEQFF
CDR3 DNA: TGTGCCAGCAGCCCCGGGGGCTCCTACAATGAGCAGTTCTTC

V gene: TRBV6-5
J gene: TRBJ2-2
D gene: -
clone size: -
CDR3 protein: CASSYFGGATTGELFF
CDR3 DNA: TGTGCCAGCAGTTACTTTGGAGGGGCAACCACCGGGGAGCTGTTTTTT

V gene: TRBV6-5
J gene: TRBJ1-2
D gene: -
clone size: -
CDR3 protein: CASSYLPKQGGYGYTF
CDR3 DNA: TGTGCCAGCAGTTACCTCCCAAAACAGGGCGGCTATGGCTACACCTTC

V gene: TRBV3-1/TRBV3-2
J gene: TRBJ2-7
D gene: -
clone size: -
CDR3 protein: CASSQLSTGEQYF
CDR3 DNA: TGTGCCAGCAGCCAACTGTCTACGGGCGAGCAGTACTTC

V gene: TRBV6-5
J gene: TRBJ2-3
D gene: TRBD2
clone size: -
CDR3 protein: CASRVSGTRTDTQYF
CDR3 DNA: TGTGCCAGCAGAGTTAGCGGGACCCGCACAGATACGCAGTATTTT

V gene: TRBV10-2
J gene: TRBJ1-5
D gene: -
clone size: -
CDR3 protein: CASSVARGAPQPQHF
CDR3 DNA: TGCGCCAGCAGTGTGGCCAGGGGCGCCCCTCAGCCCCAGCATTTT

V gene: TRBV7-2
J gene: TRBJ1-1
D gene: -
clone size: -
CDR3 protein: CASSSDRYLTEAFF
CDR3 DNA: TGTGCCAGCAGCTCAGACAGGTATCTCACTGAAGCTTTCTTT

V gene: TRBV27
J gene: TRBJ2-1
D gene: TRBD2
clone size: -
CDR3 protein: CASSLMWGLAKYNEQFF
CDR3 DNA: TGTGCCAGCAGTTTAATGTGGGGACTAGCTAAATACAATGAGCAGTTCTTC

V gene: TRBV12-5
J gene: TRBJ2-3
D gene: TRBD2
clone size: -
CDR3 protein: CASARLAGTSTDTQYF
CDR3 DNA: TGTGCTAGTGCCCGACTAGCGGGGACTAGCACAGATACGCAGTATTTT

V gene: TRBV3-1/TRBV3-2
J gene: TRBJ2-2
D gene: TRBD2
clone size: -
CDR3 protein: CATHLGGTGELFF
CDR3 DNA: TGTGCCACCCACCTGGGAGGGACCGGGGAGCTGTTTTTT

V gene: TRBV7-9
J gene: TRBJ1-2
D gene: TRBD1
clone size: few
CDR3 protein: CASSFDRGGGYTF
CDR3 DNA: TGTGCCAGCAGCTTCGACAGGGGAGGTGGCTACACCTTC

V gene: TRBV6-5
J gene: TRBJ2-7
D gene: TRBD1
clone size: -
CDR3 protein: CASSYGGTGLSYEQYF
CDR3 DNA: TGTGCCAGCAGTTACGGTGGGACAGGGCTCTCCTACGAGCAGTACTTC

V gene: TRBV4-3
J gene: TRBJ2-7
D gene: -
clone size: -
CDR3 protein: CASSPQAFNEQYF
CDR3 DNA: TGCGCCAGCAGCCCGCAGGCTTTCAACGAGCAGTACTTC

V gene: TRBV19
J gene: TRBJ2-1
D gene: TRBD2
clone size: -
CDR3 protein: CASSSVAGAYNEQFF
CDR3 DNA: TGTGCCAGTAGTTCGGTAGCGGGAGCCTACAATGAGCAGTTCTTC

V gene: TRBV24-1
J gene: TRBJ2-1
D gene: -
clone size: once
CDR3 protein: CATSDLQEGEQFF
CDR3 DNA: TGTGCCACCAGTGATTTGCAAGAGGGTGAGCAGTTCTTC

V gene: TRBV19
J gene: TRBJ2-3
D gene: -
clone size: -
CDR3 protein: CASSIVQTDTQYF
CDR3 DNA: TGTGCCAGTAGTATAGTACAGACCGATACGCAGTATTTT

V gene: TRBV6-5
J gene: TRBJ1-4
D gene: TRBD1
clone size: -
CDR3 protein: CASSLKTGYEKLFF
CDR3 DNA: TGTGCCAGCAGTCTCAAGACAGGGTACGAAAAACTGTTTTTT

V gene: TRBV24-1
J gene: TRBJ1-5
D gene: -
clone size: -
CDR3 protein: CATSYLSRESNQPQHF
CDR3 DNA: TGTGCCACCAGCTACCTTTCCAGGGAAAGCAATCAGCCCCAGCATTTT

V gene: TRBV19
J gene: TRBJ2-2
D gene: TRBD2
clone size: -
CDR3 protein: CASSIRLAGAVGDSGELFF
CDR3 DNA: TGTGCCAGTAGTATAAGGCTAGCGGGGGCCGTAGGCGATAGCGGGGAGCTGTTTTTT

V gene: TRBV7-2
J gene: TRBJ2-1
D gene: TRBD2
clone size: -
CDR3 protein: CASSLVSGLAANNEQFF
CDR3 DNA: TGTGCCAGCAGCTTAGTGTCAGGACTAGCGGCGAACAATGAGCAGTTCTTC

V gene: TRBV5-8
J gene: TRBJ2-7
D gene: -
clone size: -
CDR3 protein: CASSLRVHLAYEQYF
CDR3 DNA: TGTGCCAGCAGCTTGCGGGTCCACCTAGCCTACGAGCAGTACTTC

V gene: TRBV7-2
J gene: TRBJ2-1
D gene: -
clone size: -
CDR3 protein: CASSLVGAGFEQFF
CDR3 DNA: TGTGCCAGCAGCTTAGTGGGAGCGGGCTTTGAGCAGTTCTTC

V gene: TRBV6-6
J gene: TRBJ1-3
D gene: -
clone size: -
CDR3 protein: CASRPPSSGNTIYF
CDR3 DNA: TGTGCCAGCAGACCGCCGAGCTCTGGAAACACCATATATTTT

V gene: TRBV7-8
J gene: TRBJ1-5
D gene: -
clone size: -
CDR3 protein: CASSSSGSYNQPQHF
CDR3 DNA: TGTGCCAGCAGCTCAAGTGGGAGCTACAATCAGCCCCAGCATTTT

V gene: TRBV30
J gene: TRBJ2-7
D gene: -
clone size: -
CDR3 protein: CAWSRGQPWEQYF
CDR3 DNA: TGTGCCTGGAGTCGCGGACAACCGTGGGAGCAGTACTTC

V gene: TRBV5-6
J gene: TRBJ1-1
D gene: -
clone size: -
CDR3 protein: CASSLLQPSNTEAFF
CDR3 DNA: TGTGCCAGCAGCTTGTTACAGCCCTCGAACACTGAAGCTTTCTTT

V gene: TRBV4-1
J gene: TRBJ2-1
D gene: TRBD2
clone size: -
CDR3 protein: CASSQEGLGFDEQFF
CDR3 DNA: TGCGCCAGCAGCCAAGAGGGACTAGGGTTCGATGAGCAGTTCTTC

V gene: TRBV6-2/TRBV6-3
J gene: TRBJ2-7
D gene: TRBD2
clone size: -
CDR3 protein: CASSYRLAGGLSYEQYF
CDR3 DNA: TGTGCCAGCAGTTACCGGCTAGCGGGAGGCCTCTCCTACGAGCAGTACTTC

V gene: TRBV15
J gene: TRBJ1-2
D gene: TRBD1
clone size: -
CDR3 protein: CATSRAIGQGAGYTF
CDR3 DNA: TGTGCCACCAGCAGAGCGATTGGACAGGGGGCTGGCTACACCTTC

V gene: TRBV9
J gene: TRBJ1-4
D gene: TRBD1
clone size: -
CDR3 protein: CASSVWDRGLGNEKLFF
CDR3 DNA: TGTGCCAGCAGCGTTTGGGACAGGGGGCTTGGTAATGAAAAACTGTTTTTT

V gene: TRBV27
J gene: TRBJ2-1
D gene: -
clone size: -
CDR3 protein: CASSLRGSEQFF
CDR3 DNA: TGTGCCAGCAGTTTACGAGGGAGTGAGCAGTTCTTC

V gene: TRBV2
J gene: TRBJ1-2
D gene: TRBD1
clone size: -
CDR3 protein: CASSVLRDRRNGYTF
CDR3 DNA: TGTGCCAGCAGTGTTCTCCGGGACAGAAGAAATGGCTACACCTTC

V gene: TRBV5-1
J gene: TRBJ2-6
D gene: TRBD2
clone size: -
CDR3 protein: CASSLVPSGTAGANVLTF
CDR3 DNA: TGCGCCAGCAGCTTGGTTCCTAGCGGAACCGCTGGGGCCAACGTCCTGACTTTC

V gene: TRBV11-2
J gene: TRBJ2-7
D gene: -
clone size: -
CDR3 protein: CASSLDRGNVYEQYF
CDR3 DNA: TGTGCCAGCAGCTTGGACCGAGGGAATGTCTACGAGCAGTACTTC

V gene: TRBV27
J gene: TRBJ1-1
D gene: -
clone size: -
CDR3 protein: CASSLSGHHTEAFF
CDR3 DNA: TGTGCCAGCAGTTTATCGGGACACCACACTGAAGCTTTCTTT

V gene: TRBV25-1
J gene: TRBJ2-7
D gene: -
clone size: many
CDR3 protein: CASSDVRGTYEQYF
CDR3 DNA: TGTGCCAGCAGTGATGTGAGGGGGACCTACGAGCAGTACTTC

V gene: TRBV4-3
J gene: TRBJ1-4
D gene: -
clone size: -
CDR3 protein: CASSLGAQGGEKLFF
CDR3 DNA: TGCGCCAGCAGCCTGGGGGCACAGGGAGGGGAAAAACTGTTTTTT

V gene: TRBV6-5
J gene: TRBJ1-2
D gene: -
clone size: -
CDR3 protein: CASSLTVNYGYTF
CDR3 DNA: TGTGCCAGCAGTCTGACAGTCAACTATGGCTACACCTTC

V gene: TRBV3-1/TRBV3-2
J gene: TRBJ2-7
D gene: TRBD1
clone size: -
CDR3 protein: CASSQVRSDRGSREQYF
CDR3 DNA: TGTGCCAGCAGCCAAGTCCGTTCGGACAGGGGGTCGAGAGAGCAGTACTTC